The 31 T cell receptor beta chains below were found in one sample sequenced in a study of T-cell memory formation after mild COVID-19. From the 5' RACE reads, TCRdb called clonotypes with MiXCR, one entry per CDR3 protein. Among about 350,000 distinct CDR3 sequences listed, around 27% were seen once. The sequenced sample consisted of PBMCs or a T cell subset sorted from them (not recorded which). The receptor source for this set is an adult woman who had mild COVID-19 (a few samples of this study predate the infection). Cell type and time point are not known.

For the CDR3, the DNA is TGTGCCATCAGTGAAGGGACCCGACAGCCCCAGCATTTT. This gives the protein CAISEGTRQPQHF. The rearrangement uses TRBV10-3 and TRBJ1-5; maybe TRBD1 (5 bases). The CDR3 is made up of 13 amino acids. The germline V and J ends were trimmed by 3 bases and 7 bases, with 10 bases remaining between them. CDR1 ENHRY and CDR2 SYGVKD come from the germline V gene.

This clonotype showed up just a few times. The chain joins TRBV7-9 to TRBJ1-1; possibly TRBD1 for D (6 bases). The germline CDR1 and CDR2 sequences are SEHNR and FQNEAQ (reference sequence). V lost 5 bases and J lost 9, with 10 bases in between. The length of the CDR3 is 11 residues. The CDR3 protein is CASSQTGQAFF. For the CDR3, the DNA is TGTGCCAGCAGCCAGACAGGACAAGCTTTCTTT.

Only a few counts were recorded for this clonotype. The chain couples TRBV10-3 to TRBJ1-1; D unresolved. With 3 bases removed from V and 1 base from J, the gap between germline ends came to 9 bases. The CDR3 totals 14 residues. Germline loops: CDR1 ENHRY, CDR2 SYGVKD. The CDR3 region has the DNA TGTGCCATCAGTGAAGGGAAAACGAACACTGAAGCTTTCTTT. Translated: CAISEGKTNTEAFF.

This chain links TRBV5-1 with TRBJ1-5, with D maybe TRBD1 (5 bases). This CDR3 region has 15 residues. Germline lookup yields CDR1 SGHRS and CDR2 YFSETQ. The V end lost 4 bases, the J end lost 3 bases, and 14 bases lay between the germline ends. The CDR3 nucleotides read TGCGCCAGCAGCCTCGGGACGGCCTACAATCAGCCCCAGCATTTT. Amino acid sequence: CASSLGTAYNQPQHF.

The V and J genes are TRBV7-2 and TRBJ1-1; D unresolved. The germline V and J ends were trimmed by 1 base and 4 bases, with 7 bases remaining between them. Per the germline V gene, CDR1 is SGHTA and CDR2 is FQGNSA. The CDR3 consists of 13 residues. The DNA for the CDR3 is TGTGCCAGCAGCTTAGTTCAGGCCACTGAAGCTTTCTTT. Translating it yields CASSLVQATEAFF.

The CDR3 coding sequence is TGCGCCAGCAGCTTGGCTAGACAGAGCAGCTCCTACGAGCAGTACTTC. This sequence encodes CASSLARQSSSYEQYF. The chain has TRBV5-1 and TRBJ2-7; possible D gene TRBD1, 5 bases. The length of the CDR3 is 16 residues. Germline values: CDR1 SGHRS, CDR2 YFSETQ. With 0 bases removed from V and 0 bases from J, the gap between germline ends came to 13 bases.

Only a few counts were recorded for this clonotype. The V gene is TRBV5-6, the J gene TRBJ1-1; 9 bases map to TRBD1. Germline V gene lookup returns CDR1 SGHDT and CDR2 YYEEEE. V lost 4 bases and J lost 0; bases outside the gene matches: 7. This CDR3 contains 16 residues. The CDR3 region is CASSRMGTGMNTEAFF. The CDR3 coding sequence is TGTGCCAGCAGCCGAATGGGGACAGGGATGAACACTGAAGCTTTCTTT.

The J gene is TRBJ1-6, the V gene TRBV23-1, with 9 bases identical to TRBD1. TRBV23-1 is recorded as an ORF, its role being uncertain. CDR3 size: 15 residues. The J segment lost 9 bases and the V segment lost 6 bases, leaving 9 bases of the junction unmatched. The DNA for the CDR3 is TGCGCCAGCAGCCCTCCGACAGGGGGGGTTTCACCCCTCCACTTT. It is translated as CASSPPTGGVSPLHF.

This clonotype was detected a few times. V and J are TRBV27 and TRBJ2-1; 10 nucleotides agree with TRBD1. V trimming: 4 bases; J trimming: 4 bases; junction bases outside the gene matches: 4. There are 15 residues in the CDR3. Germline V gene lookup returns CDR1 MNHEY and CDR2 SMNVEV (reference sequence). The CDR3 region is CASSSPGQGYNEQFF. CDR3 nucleotide sequence: TGTGCCAGCAGTTCTCCGGGACAGGGGTACAATGAGCAGTTCTTC.

This clonotype was picked up one time. This chain connects TRBV12-3 or TRBV12-4 to TRBJ2-5; 8 nucleotides agree with TRBD2. CDR3 length equals 14 residues. Germline trimming cut 2 bases from V and 3 bases from J; bases unmatched to any gene: 2. This CDR3 reads CASSLLAGKETQYF. DNA of the CDR3: TGTGCCAGCAGTTTATTAGCGGGGAAAGAGACCCAGTACTTC.

This clonotype occurred a few times. CDR3 protein: CASSRGTTNYEQYF. For the CDR3, the DNA is TGTGCCAGCAGCCGGGGGACAACTAACTACGAGCAGTACTTC. This chain links TRBV7-6 with TRBJ2-7, with D possibly called TRBD1 or TRBD2 (6 bases each). The ends were cut back, 5 bases at V and 3 bases at J, with 14 bases in the middle. The germline V gene encodes CDR1 SGHVS and CDR2 FNYEAQ. The CDR3 spans 14 residues.

The V gene is TRBV12-3 or TRBV12-4, the J gene TRBJ2-3; 13 bases align to TRBD2. This CDR3 has 15 residues. V gave up 6 bases and J gave up 7 bases; unmatched junction bases: 7. DNA of the CDR3: TGTGCCAGCAGAGTACTAGCGGGAGGGCCATATACGCAGTATTTT. Encoded protein: CASRVLAGGPYTQYF.

The chain recombines TRBV20-1 with TRBJ2-7; 13 bases line up with TRBD2. Per germline, CDR1 DFQATT and CDR2 SNEGSKA (reference sequence). This CDR3 comprises 15 residues. Unmatched junction bases numbered 10, after V lost 6 bases and J lost 5 bases. For the CDR3, the DNA is TGCAGTGCCCTATCGGTAGGACTAGCGGGAGACGAGCAGTACTTC. This encodes CSALSVGLAGDEQYF.

The chain combines TRBV7-3 with TRBJ2-2; D assignment may be TRBD1 or TRBD2 (5 bases each). Germline CDR1 is SGHTA and CDR2 is FQGTGA. The CDR3 consists of 13 residues. V lost 3 bases and J 7 bases, leaving 9 bases between the germline ends. Here the CDR3 reads CASSFGTGGELFF. CDR3 in DNA: TGTGCCAGCAGCTTTGGGACGGGCGGGGAGCTGTTTTTT.

The V gene is TRBV12-3 or TRBV12-4, the J gene TRBJ2-2; possible D gene TRBD1, 5 bases. The length of the CDR3 is 16 residues. Trimming shortened V by 5 bases and J by 4 bases, and 17 bases separated the two germline ends. CDR3 region: CASSAPAGSRTGELFF. CDR3 DNA: TGTGCCAGCAGTGCGCCGGCAGGGTCTCGCACCGGGGAGCTGTTTTTT.

The rearrangement joins TRBV29-1 to TRBJ1-2; no clear D gene. V was trimmed by 2 bases and J by 8 bases, leaving 12 bases between them. This CDR3 spans 12 amino acids. Germline CDR1 and CDR2: SQVTM and ANQGSEA. CDR3 sequence reads: CSVESGDGGYTF. The CDR3 nucleotides read TGCAGCGTTGAAAGCGGCGACGGGGGCTACACCTTC.

The chain combines TRBV18 with TRBJ1-2; 7 bases are a match to TRBD1. Germline CDR1 reads KGHSH; CDR2 reads LQKENI. CDR3 length equals 12 residues. The J segment lost 14 bases and the V segment lost 5 bases, leaving 11 bases of the junction unmatched. The CDR3 reads CASSSPTGMLTF. The DNA of the CDR3 is TGTGCCAGCTCATCTCCGACAGGGATGTTAACCTTC.

This clonotype appeared a few times. The chain employs TRBV20-1 and TRBJ2-5; D uncertain. The ends were cut back, 0 bases at V and 6 bases at J, with 14 bases in the middle. The CDR3 is 14 residues long. From germline, CDR1 is DFQATT and CDR2 SNEGSKA (reference sequence). In DNA, the CDR3 is TGCAGTGCTAGAGATCTTGGTGAATTAAAGACCCAGTACTTC. Amino acids: CSARDLGELKTQYF.

This clonotype has a handful of counts. The rearrangement joins TRBV12-3 or TRBV12-4 to TRBJ2-5, with 13 bases fitting TRBD2. This CDR3 is built from 17 residues. Unmatched junction bases numbered 12, after V lost 5 bases and J lost 6 bases. This CDR3 reads CASSLGLAGPGVKTQYF. Written as DNA, the CDR3 is TGTGCCAGCAGTCTGGGACTAGCGGGGCCAGGTGTTAAGACCCAGTACTTC.

The chain couples TRBV7-6 to TRBJ2-7; 7 bases map to TRBD2. The CDR3 length is 16 residues. The germline CDR1 and CDR2 sequences are SGHVS and FNYEAQ. After removal of 1 base from V and 7 bases from J, the junction contained 13 bases not matched to a gene. This chain's CDR3 is CASSLGLAEMYVEQYF. Here the CDR3 DNA reads TGTGCCAGCAGCTTAGGTCTAGCGGAGATGTACGTAGAGCAGTACTTC.

Only a few counts were recorded for this clonotype. The genes are TRBV29-1 and TRBJ1-1; tentatively, D is TRBD1 (6 bases). Germline CDR1 is SQVTM and CDR2 is ANQGSEA. This CDR3 comprises 12 residues. V was clipped by 5 bases and J by 4 bases, with 11 bases between them. CDR3 DNA: TGCAGCGTTTCCGGGGGCGTCACTGAAGCTTTCTTT. Its translation: CSVSGGVTEAFF.

This clonotype was detected only a few times. V gene TRBV25-1 combines with J gene TRBJ1-2; 7 bases agree with TRBD1. J was trimmed by 4 bases and V by 5 bases; bases with no gene match: 10. Germline V lookup: CDR1 MGHDK, CDR2 SYGVNS. The CDR3 spans 15 residues. In DNA, the CDR3 is TGTGCCAGCAGTACCAGAGGGGGCTTTTTCTATGGCTACACCTTC. Translating gives CASSTRGGFFYGYTF.

The chain has TRBV7-8 and TRBJ2-1; D perhaps matches TRBD2 (5 bases). The CDR3 extends over 15 amino acids. V was cut by 1 base and J by 7 bases, with 14 bases left in between. CDR1 is SGHVS and CDR2 is FQNEAQ in the germline V gene. CDR3 DNA: TGTGCCAGCAGCTTAGTGCCCCATCGGGGAAATGAGCAGTTCTTC. This codes for CASSLVPHRGNEQFF.

CDR3 nucleotides: TGTGCCAGCAGGACAGGGGCATATTATGGCTACACCTTC. Protein product: CASRTGAYYGYTF. J is TRBJ1-2 and V is TRBV12-3 or TRBV12-4; 8 bases line up with TRBD1. The CDR3 has 13 residues. V lost 6 bases and J lost 5; bases outside the gene matches: 5.

This clonotype appeared a few times. This chain links TRBV4-1 with TRBJ2-5, with TRBD2 matching over 10 bases. Germline lookup yields CDR1 MGHRA and CDR2 YSYEKL. The CDR3 has 17 residues. Unmatched junction bases numbered 8, after V lost 3 bases and J lost 1 base. The CDR3 DNA is TGCGCCAGCAGCCACTCCCCGACTAGCGGGTTCCAAGAGACCCAGTACTTC. Translating it yields CASSHSPTSGFQETQYF.

The rearrangement uses TRBV5-1 and TRBJ2-7; 9 bases map to TRBD1. V was pared by 3 bases and J by 6 bases, with 4 bases of the junction left unmatched. CDR1 SGHRS and CDR2 YFSETQ come from the germline V gene. CDR3 length: 13 amino acids. CDR3 protein: CASSSGTGIEQYF. CDR3 nucleotide sequence: TGCGCCAGCAGCTCCGGGACAGGGATCGAGCAGTACTTC.

The chain employs TRBV12-3 or TRBV12-4 and TRBJ2-3, with D possibly TRBD1 on 7 matching bases. The CDR3 runs to 17 residues. Trimming left V 5 bases short and J 0 bases short, with 18 bases between. This CDR3 is CASSLFGGTVSTDTQYF. The CDR3 nucleotides read TGTGCCAGCAGTCTCTTTGGGGGGACAGTTAGCACAGATACGCAGTATTTT.

In its sample, this clonotype was seen a few times. V and J are TRBV5-1 and TRBJ1-4; 10 bases match TRBD1. The length of the CDR3 is 15 residues. The germline gives CDR1 SGHRS, CDR2 YFSETQ. J gave up 7 bases and V 3 bases, and 6 bases lay outside the gene matches. CDR3 nucleotide sequence: TGCGCCAGCAGCTACGGGGGACAGGGGTCTGAAAAACTGTTTTTT. Translated, it gives CASSYGGQGSEKLFF.

This chain joins TRBV3-1 and TRBJ2-3; 7 positions match TRBD1. The CDR3 has 16 residues. The germline gives CDR1 LGHDT, CDR2 YNNKEL (reference sequence). V lost 1 base, J lost 1 base, and 5 bases stayed unmatched. CDR3 loop: CASSQASGQGTDTQYF. DNA of the CDR3: TGTGCCAGCAGCCAAGCCTCCGGACAGGGCACAGATACGCAGTATTTT.

This clonotype was observed a handful of times. V and J are TRBV5-1 and TRBJ2-5, with 13 bases aligning to TRBD2. Germline V gene sequence: CDR1 SGHRS, CDR2 YFSETQ. This CDR3 region has 16 residues. The V segment lost 4 bases and the J segment 2 bases; nucleotides outside the gene matches: 5. The CDR3: CASSAGLAGSQETQYF. CDR3 bases: TGCGCCAGCAGCGCGGGACTAGCGGGGTCACAAGAGACCCAGTACTTC.

The chain has TRBV24-1 and TRBJ2-3; 8 nucleotides agree with TRBD2. This CDR3 comprises 16 residues. J was trimmed by 4 bases and V by 5 bases; bases with no gene match: 10. Germline V gene lookup returns CDR1 KGHDR and CDR2 SFDVKD. CDR3 amino acids: CATSVSGGISADTQYF. Here the CDR3 DNA reads TGTGCCACCAGTGTGTCGGGAGGGATTAGTGCAGATACGCAGTATTTT.